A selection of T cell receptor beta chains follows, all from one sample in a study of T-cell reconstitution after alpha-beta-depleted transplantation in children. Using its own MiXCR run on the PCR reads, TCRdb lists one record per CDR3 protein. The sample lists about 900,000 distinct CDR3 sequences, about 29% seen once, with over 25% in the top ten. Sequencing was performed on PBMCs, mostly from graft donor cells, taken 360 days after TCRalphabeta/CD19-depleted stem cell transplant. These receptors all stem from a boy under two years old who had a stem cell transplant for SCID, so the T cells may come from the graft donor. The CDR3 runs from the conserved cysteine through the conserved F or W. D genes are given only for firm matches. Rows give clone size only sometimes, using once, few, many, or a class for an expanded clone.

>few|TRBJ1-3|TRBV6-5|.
CASSYSMWLGSGNTIYF
TGTGCCAGCAGTTACTCGATGTGGTTAGGCTCTGGAAACACCATATATTTT
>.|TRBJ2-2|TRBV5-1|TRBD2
CASSPSGLAGTGELFF
TGCGCCAGCAGCCCCTCGGGACTAGCGGGCACCGGGGAGCTGTTTTTT
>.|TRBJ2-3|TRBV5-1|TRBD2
CASSHEAGGPSDTQYF
TGCGCCAGCAGCCACGAAGCGGGGGGGCCATCAGATACGCAGTATTTT
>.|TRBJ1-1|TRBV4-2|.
CASSQAFRAPSNTEAFF
TGTGCCAGCAGCCAAGCGTTCAGGGCCCCGTCGAACACTGAAGCTTTCTTT
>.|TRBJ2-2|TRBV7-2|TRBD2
CASSWRAGGPTGELFF
TGTGCCAGCAGCTGGAGAGCGGGGGGGCCGACCGGGGAGCTGTTTTTT
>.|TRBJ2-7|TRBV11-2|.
CASSLVLRRNEQYF
TGTGCCAGCAGCTTAGTTCTGCGACGAAACGAGCAGTACTTC
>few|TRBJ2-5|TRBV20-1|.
CSARDGQTQYF
TGCAGTGCTAGAGATGGACAGACCCAGTACTTC
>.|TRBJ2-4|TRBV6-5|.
CASSYTGMLAKNIQYF
TGTGCCAGCAGTTACACAGGGATGCTAGCCAAAAACATTCAGTACTTC
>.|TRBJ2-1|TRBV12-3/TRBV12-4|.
CASSYGTAEQFF
TGTGCCAGCAGTTACGGGACCGCTGAGCAGTTCTTC
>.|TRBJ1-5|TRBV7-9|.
CASSPAGKPQHF
TGTGCCAGCAGCCCGGCGGGGAAGCCCCAGCATTTT
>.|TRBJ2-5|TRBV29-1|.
CSVWVRGEGETQYF
TGCAGCGTTTGGGTCAGGGGAGAAGGGGAGACCCAGTACTTC
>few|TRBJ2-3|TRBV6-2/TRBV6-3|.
CASSETSSTDTQYF
TGTGCCAGCAGCGAGACATCTAGCACAGATACGCAGTACTTT
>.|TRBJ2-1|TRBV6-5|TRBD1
CASSYIETGVGNEQFF
TGTGCCAGCAGCTACATAGAGACAGGGGTGGGGAATGAGCAGTTCTTC
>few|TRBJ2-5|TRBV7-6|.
CASSMGGHRGQETQYF
TGTGCCAGCAGCATGGGGGGGCATCGGGGCCAAGAGACCCAGTACTTC
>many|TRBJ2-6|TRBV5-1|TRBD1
CASSLTRQGGGANVLTF
TGCGCCAGCAGCTTAACACGACAGGGCGGTGGGGCCAACGTCCTGACTTTC
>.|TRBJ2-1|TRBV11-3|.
CASSPNPTSGDEQFF
TGTGCCAGCAGCCCTAACCCGACTAGTGGGGATGAGCAGTTCTTC
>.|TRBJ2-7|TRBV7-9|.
CASSPGQLAYEQYF
TGTGCCAGCAGCCCCGGACAGCTCGCCTACGAGCAGTACTTC
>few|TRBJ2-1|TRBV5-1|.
CASSLGSSWSNEQFF
TGCGCCAGCAGCTTGGGTTCTAGTTGGAGCAATGAGCAGTTCTTC
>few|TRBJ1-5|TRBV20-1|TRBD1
CSASQDRGSNQPQHF
TGCAGTGCTAGCCAGGACAGGGGTAGCAATCAGCCCCAGCATTTT
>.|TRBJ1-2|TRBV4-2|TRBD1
CASSIRDRGFLGGYTF
TGTGCCAGCAGTATCCGGGACAGGGGCTTCTTAGGGGGCTACACCTTC
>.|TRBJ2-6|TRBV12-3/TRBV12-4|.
CASSYHNSGANVLTF
TGTGCCAGCAGTTACCACAACTCTGGGGCCAACGTCCTGACTTTC
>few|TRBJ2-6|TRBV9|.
CASSPPPLLAGANVLTF
TGTGCCAGCAGCCCCCCACCCCTGCTGGCTGGGGCCAACGTCCTGACTTTC
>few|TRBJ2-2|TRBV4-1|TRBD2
CASSQVPGLAGGTRTGELFF
TGCGCCAGCAGCCAAGTACCGGGACTAGCGGGGGGGACTCGCACCGGGGAGCTGTTTTTT
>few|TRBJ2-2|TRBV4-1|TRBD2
CASSQDEAQRGWMAGELFF
TGCGCCAGCAGCCAAGATGAGGCCCAGCGGGGTTGGATGGCCGGGGAGCTGTTTTTT
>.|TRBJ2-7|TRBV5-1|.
CASSPPGTAEQYF
TGCGCCAGCAGCCCTCCGGGGACCGCCGAGCAGTACTTC
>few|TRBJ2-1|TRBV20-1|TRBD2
CSGGVLPSSYNEQFF
TGCAGCGGGGGGGTCCTCCCCAGCTCCTACAATGAGCAGTTCTTC
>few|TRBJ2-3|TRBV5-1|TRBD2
CASSLVGTSTSTDTQYF
TGCGCCAGCAGCTTGGTGGGGACTAGTACTAGCACAGATACGCAGTATTTT
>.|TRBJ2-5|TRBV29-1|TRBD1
CSVKGTGRQETQYF
TGCAGCGTTAAAGGGACAGGGAGACAAGAGACCCAGTACTTC
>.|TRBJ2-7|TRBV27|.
CASSLGVHSYEQYF
TGTGCCAGCAGTTTAGGGGTACACTCCTACGAGCAGTACTTC
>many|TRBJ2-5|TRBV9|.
CASSVGRWETQYF
TGTGCCAGCAGCGTAGGGCGATGGGAGACCCAGTACTTC
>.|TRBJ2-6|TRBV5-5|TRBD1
CASSSTGVWANVLTF
TGTGCCAGCAGCTCGACAGGGGTCTGGGCCAACGTCCTGACTTTC
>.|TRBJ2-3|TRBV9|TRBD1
CASSGWTGGENTQYF
TGTGCCAGCAGCGGTTGGACAGGGGGCGAGAATACGCAGTATTTT
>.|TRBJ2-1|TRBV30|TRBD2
CAWASGLEIDEQFF
TGTGCCTGGGCATCGGGACTAGAAATAGATGAGCAGTTCTTC
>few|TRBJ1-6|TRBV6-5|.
CASSSSVPAGSMALHF
TGTGCCAGCAGTTCCAGCGTCCCGGCCGGGAGTATGGCCCTCCACTTT
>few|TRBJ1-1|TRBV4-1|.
CASSPTIGWSNTEAFF
TGCGCCAGCAGCCCAACGATAGGGTGGAGTAACACTGAAGCTTTCTTT
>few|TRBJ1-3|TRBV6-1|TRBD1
CASSEAAGQGARNTIYF
TGTGCCAGCAGTGAAGCTGCGGGACAGGGGGCGAGGAACACCATATATTTT
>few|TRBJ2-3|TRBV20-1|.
CSASPGLWRKDTQYF
TGCAGTGCTAGCCCGGGACTTTGGCGTAAAGATACGCAGTATTTT
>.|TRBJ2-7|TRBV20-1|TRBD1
CSARSRGYSYEQYF
TGCAGTGCGCGTTCCAGGGGGTACTCCTACGAGCAGTACTTC
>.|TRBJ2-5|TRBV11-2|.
CASSADLPQYF
TGTGCCAGCAGCGCAGACCTCCCCCAGTACTTC
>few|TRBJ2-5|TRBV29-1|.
CSAVRGAQETQYF
TGCAGCGCTGTCCGGGGTGCCCAAGAGACCCAGTACTTC
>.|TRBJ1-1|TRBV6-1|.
CASSEARLGDTEAFF
TGTGCCAGCAGTGAAGCAAGACTAGGAGACACTGAAGCTTTCTTT
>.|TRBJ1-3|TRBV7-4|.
CASSPDTHRDCGNTIYF
TGTGCCAGCAGCCCGGATACCCACAGGGATTGCGGAAACACCATATATTTT
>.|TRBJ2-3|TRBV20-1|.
CSARAAGIPYTDTQYF
TGCAGTGCCCGTGCGGCGGGCATTCCATACACAGATACGCAGTATTTT
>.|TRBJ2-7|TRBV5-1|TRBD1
CASSLVQGAHTYEQYF
TGCGCCAGCAGCTTGGTACAGGGGGCCCACACCTACGAGCAGTACTTC
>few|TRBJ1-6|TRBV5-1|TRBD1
CASSTGTVPLNSPLHF
TGCGCCAGCAGCACTGGGACAGTTCCCCTTAATTCACCCCTCCACTTT
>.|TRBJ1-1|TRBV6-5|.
CASSYSWTLLNTEAFF
TGTGCCAGCAGTTATAGTTGGACCCTTCTGAACACTGAAGCTTTCTTT
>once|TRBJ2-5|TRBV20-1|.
CSAPSPYQETQYF
TGCAGTGCTCCGAGCCCCTACCAAGAGACCCAGTACTTC
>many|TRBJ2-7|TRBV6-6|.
CASSYSDEQYF
TGTGCCAGCAGTTACTCGGACGAGCAGTACTTC
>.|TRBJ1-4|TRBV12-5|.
CASGWDGNEKLFF
TGTGCTAGTGGTTGGGACGGTAATGAAAAACTGTTTTTT
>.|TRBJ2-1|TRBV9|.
CASSVGTTTSPGATYNGQFF
TGTGCCAGCAGCGTAGGGACCACTACTTCTCCAGGGGCTACGTACAATGGGCAGTTCTTC
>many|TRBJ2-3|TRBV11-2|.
CASSLFSGLGTDTQYF
TGTGCCAGCAGCTTATTTTCGGGGTTGGGCACAGATACGCAGTATTTT
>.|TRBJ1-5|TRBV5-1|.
CASTGGGRGNQPQHF
TGCGCCAGCACCGGAGGAGGGAGGGGCAATCAGCCCCAGCATTTT
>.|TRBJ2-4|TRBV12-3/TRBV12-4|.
CASSLGSRKNIQYF
TGTGCCAGCAGTTTAGGATCCAGAAAAAACATTCAGTACTTC
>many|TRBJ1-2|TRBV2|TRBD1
CASSPWTGLQGYTF
TGTGCCAGCAGTCCTTGGACAGGGCTTCAAGGCTACACCTTC
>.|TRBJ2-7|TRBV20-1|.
CSASGRKPYEQYF
TGCAGTGCTAGTGGCAGGAAACCCTACGAGCAGTACTTC